The rows below give T cell receptor beta chains drawn from one sample of a study of T cells in Graves' hyperthyroidism and ophthalmopathy. TCRdb re-derived calls from the multiplex PCR reads in MiXCR, one entry per CDR3 protein. The table records some 560,000 distinct CDR3 sequences, approximately 15% of them present only once. Sequencing was carried out using blood. The receptors stem from a woman aged 35 to 49 with Graves' hyperthyroidism. Both conserved end residues are part of each CDR3. The D gene is left open where the match is weak. For some rows the clone size is stated as once, few or many, or as a class when expanded; others skip it.

V gene: TRBV3-1; clone size: many; J gene: TRBJ1-1; D gene: TRBD1; CDR3 DNA: TGTGCCAGCAGCCAAGAGGGGACAGGGCATACTGAAGCTTTCTTT; CDR3 protein: CASSQEGTGHTEAFF
V gene: TRBV11-2; clone size: few; J gene: TRBJ2-1; D gene: TRBD2; CDR3 DNA: TGTGCCGGCAGCTTAGAAGCTAGCGGGAAATCCTACAATGAGCAGTTCTTC; CDR3 protein: CAGSLEASGKSYNEQFF
V gene: TRBV11-3; clone size: many; J gene: TRBJ1-1; D gene: TRBD1; CDR3 DNA: TGTGCCAGCAGCTTGAGGAGGACAGGGGGGAACACTGAAGCTTTCTTT; CDR3 protein: CASSLRRTGGNTEAFF
V gene: TRBV11-2; clone size: many; J gene: TRBJ1-1; D gene: TRBD1; CDR3 DNA: TGTGCCAGCAGCTTCGGGTATGGAGTCGGGACAGAGAACACTGAAGCTTTCTTT; CDR3 protein: CASSFGYGVGTENTEAFF
V gene: TRBV6-1; clone size: many; J gene: TRBJ2-7; D gene: TRBD2; CDR3 DNA: TGTGCCAGCAGTTCCCGGACCCAACTAGCGGGCCGCTCCTACGAGCAGTACTTC; CDR3 protein: CASSSRTQLAGRSYEQYF
V gene: TRBV3-1; clone size: .; J gene: TRBJ2-3; D gene: .; CDR3 DNA: TGTGCCAGCAGCCAAGATCTGGGGGGAAGTGACACAGATACGCAGTATTTT; CDR3 protein: CASSQDLGGSDTDTQYF
V gene: TRBV19; clone size: .; J gene: TRBJ1-3; D gene: .; CDR3 DNA: TGTGCCAGTAGTAACAGGGAACTATCTGGAAACACCATATATTTT; CDR3 protein: CASSNRELSGNTIYF
V gene: TRBV6-1; clone size: .; J gene: TRBJ1-2; D gene: TRBD1; CDR3 DNA: TGTGCCAGCAGGGCCCGGGACAGGGGGGACTATGGCTACACCTTC; CDR3 protein: CASRARDRGDYGYTF
V gene: TRBV19; clone size: .; J gene: TRBJ2-7; D gene: .; CDR3 DNA: TGTGCCAGTAGTAAGCTTCCAGGTTCTTCCTACGAGCAGTACTTC; CDR3 protein: CASSKLPGSSYEQYF
V gene: TRBV2; clone size: many; J gene: TRBJ2-7; D gene: .; CDR3 DNA: TGTGCCACCGGGACACCATCCTACGAGCAGTACTTC; CDR3 protein: CATGTPSYEQYF
V gene: TRBV7-2; clone size: .; J gene: TRBJ1-5; D gene: .; CDR3 DNA: TGTGCCAGCAGCTTAGTAGAAGGGTTGGGCAATCAGCCCCAGCATTTT; CDR3 protein: CASSLVEGLGNQPQHF
V gene: TRBV7-3; clone size: few; J gene: TRBJ2-2; D gene: .; CDR3 DNA: TGTGCCAGCAGCCAAGGGGTTCCCGGGGAGCTGTTTTTT; CDR3 protein: CASSQGVPGELFF
V gene: TRBV27; clone size: .; J gene: TRBJ2-5; D gene: .; CDR3 DNA: TGTGCCAGCAGTTTATATAGTCCCAGGGGCCAAGAGACCCAGTACTTC; CDR3 protein: CASSLYSPRGQETQYF
V gene: TRBV20-1; clone size: many; J gene: TRBJ2-5; D gene: .; CDR3 DNA: TGCAGTGCTAGAGAAGTAGCGGCTCAAGAGACCCAGTACTTC; CDR3 protein: CSAREVAAQETQYF
V gene: TRBV6-1; clone size: few; J gene: TRBJ1-3; D gene: TRBD1; CDR3 DNA: TGTGCCAGCATTGACAGGGTATCTGGAAACACCATATATTTT; CDR3 protein: CASIDRVSGNTIYF
V gene: TRBV27; clone size: many; J gene: TRBJ2-7; D gene: .; CDR3 DNA: TGTGCCAGCAGTTTTCCAAGCTCCTACGAGCAGTACTTC; CDR3 protein: CASSFPSSYEQYF
V gene: TRBV28; clone size: .; J gene: TRBJ1-1; D gene: .; CDR3 DNA: TGTGCCAGCAGCTCCGGGACCCGAGGCACTGAAGCTTTCTTT; CDR3 protein: CASSSGTRGTEAFF
V gene: TRBV12-3/TRBV12-4; clone size: many; J gene: TRBJ1-1; D gene: .; CDR3 DNA: TGTGCCAGCAGTTTTTCAACAGGCTTAGAAGCTTTCTTT; CDR3 protein: CASSFSTGLEAFF
V gene: TRBV20-1; clone size: many; J gene: TRBJ2-1; D gene: .; CDR3 DNA: TGCAGTGCTAGGGTCCGGGAGAACTACAATGAGCAGTTCTTC; CDR3 protein: CSARVRENYNEQFF
V gene: TRBV6-2/TRBV6-3; clone size: .; J gene: TRBJ2-4; D gene: TRBD1; CDR3 DNA: TGTGCCAGCAGTTACGGGGACAGGGGAGAAAACATTCAGTACTTC; CDR3 protein: CASSYGDRGENIQYF